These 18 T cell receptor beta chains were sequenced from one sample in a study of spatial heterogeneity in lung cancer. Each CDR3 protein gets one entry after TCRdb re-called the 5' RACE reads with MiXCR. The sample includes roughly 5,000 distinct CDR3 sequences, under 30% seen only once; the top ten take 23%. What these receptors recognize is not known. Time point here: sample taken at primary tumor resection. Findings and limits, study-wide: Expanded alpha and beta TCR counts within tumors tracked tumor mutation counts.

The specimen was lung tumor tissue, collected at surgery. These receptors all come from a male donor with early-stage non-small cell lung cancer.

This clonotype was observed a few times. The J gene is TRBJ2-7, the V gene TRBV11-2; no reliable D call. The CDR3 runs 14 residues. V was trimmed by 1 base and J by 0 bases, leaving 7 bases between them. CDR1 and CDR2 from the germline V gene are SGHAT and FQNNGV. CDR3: CASSLAGPSYEQYF. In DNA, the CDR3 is TGTGCCAGCAGCTTAGCGGGTCCCTCCTACGAGCAGTACTTC.

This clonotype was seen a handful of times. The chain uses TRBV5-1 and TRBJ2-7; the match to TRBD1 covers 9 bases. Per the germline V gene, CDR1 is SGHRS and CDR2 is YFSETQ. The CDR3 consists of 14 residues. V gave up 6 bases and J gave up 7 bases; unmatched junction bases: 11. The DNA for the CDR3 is TGCGCCAGCACCCCCGGGACAGGGCCAAGGGAGCAGTACTTC. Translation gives CASTPGTGPREQYF.

In nucleotides, the CDR3 is TGTGCCAGCAGCCAAGTTCCAGGACAGGGCTACGAGCAGTACTTC. It specifies CASSQVPGQGYEQYF. V usage is TRBV3-1 and J usage is TRBJ2-7; 8 positions agree with TRBD1. The CDR3 totals 15 residues. The germline V gene has CDR1 LGHDT and CDR2 YNNKEL (reference sequence). J gave up 3 bases and V 1 base, and 5 bases lay outside the gene matches.

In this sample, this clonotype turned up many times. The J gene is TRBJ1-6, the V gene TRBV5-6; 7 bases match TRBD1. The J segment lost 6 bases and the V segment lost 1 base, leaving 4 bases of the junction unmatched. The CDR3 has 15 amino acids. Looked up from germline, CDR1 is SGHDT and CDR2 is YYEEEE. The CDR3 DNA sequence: TGTGCCAGCAGCTTGAAGGGGACAGTTAATTCACCCCTCCACTTT. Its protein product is CASSLKGTVNSPLHF.

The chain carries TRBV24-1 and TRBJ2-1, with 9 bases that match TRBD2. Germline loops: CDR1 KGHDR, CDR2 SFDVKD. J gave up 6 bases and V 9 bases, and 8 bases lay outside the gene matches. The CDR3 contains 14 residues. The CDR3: CATRAGGSANEQFF. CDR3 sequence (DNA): TGTGCCACCCGAGCGGGAGGCTCCGCCAATGAGCAGTTCTTC.

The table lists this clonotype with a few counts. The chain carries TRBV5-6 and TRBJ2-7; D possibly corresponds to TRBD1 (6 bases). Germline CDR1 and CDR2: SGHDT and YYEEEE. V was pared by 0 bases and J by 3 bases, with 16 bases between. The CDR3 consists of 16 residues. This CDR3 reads CASSLAVGTSLYEQYF. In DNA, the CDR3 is TGTGCCAGCAGCTTGGCCGTTGGGACATCCCTCTACGAGCAGTACTTC.

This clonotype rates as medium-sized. CDR3 nucleotides: TGTGCCAGCAGCGTACCGAGAAGGACATCACACTACACTGAAGCTTTCTTT. This translates into CASSVPRRTSHYTEAFF. The V gene is TRBV9, the J gene TRBJ1-1; maybe TRBD1 (5 bases). Germline V CDR1 and CDR2: SGDLS, YYNGEE. Deletions cut 1 base from V and 3 bases from J, with 19 bases between. The length of the CDR3 is 17 residues.

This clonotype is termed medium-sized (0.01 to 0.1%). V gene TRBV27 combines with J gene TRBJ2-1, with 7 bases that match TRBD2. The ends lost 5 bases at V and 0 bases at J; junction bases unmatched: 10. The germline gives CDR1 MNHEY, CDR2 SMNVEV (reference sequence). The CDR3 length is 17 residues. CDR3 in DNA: TGTGCCAGCAGTCCTATATGGGGGGGGAGCTCCTACAATGAGCAGTTCTTC. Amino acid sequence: CASSPIWGGSSYNEQFF.

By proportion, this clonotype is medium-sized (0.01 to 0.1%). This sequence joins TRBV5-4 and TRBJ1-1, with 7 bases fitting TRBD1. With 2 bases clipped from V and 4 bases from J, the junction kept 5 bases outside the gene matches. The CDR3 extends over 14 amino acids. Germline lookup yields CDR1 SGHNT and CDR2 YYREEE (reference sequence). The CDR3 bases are TGTGCCAGCAGCTTAACACAGGGGCGCACTGAAGCTTTCTTT. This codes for CASSLTQGRTEAFF.

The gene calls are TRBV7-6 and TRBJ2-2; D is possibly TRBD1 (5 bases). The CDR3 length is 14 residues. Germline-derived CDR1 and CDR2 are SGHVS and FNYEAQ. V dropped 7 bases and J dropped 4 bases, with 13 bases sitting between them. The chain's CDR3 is CASTRQGGTGELFF. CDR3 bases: TGTGCCAGCACCCGGCAGGGTGGCACCGGGGAGCTGTTTTTT.

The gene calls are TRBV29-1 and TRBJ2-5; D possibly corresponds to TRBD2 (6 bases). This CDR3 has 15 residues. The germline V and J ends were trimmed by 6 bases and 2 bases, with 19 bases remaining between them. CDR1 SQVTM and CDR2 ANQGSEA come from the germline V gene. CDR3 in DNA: TGCAGCGTCTTTGGATTCCGGGACTTACAAGAGACCCAGTACTTC. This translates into CSVFGFRDLQETQYF.

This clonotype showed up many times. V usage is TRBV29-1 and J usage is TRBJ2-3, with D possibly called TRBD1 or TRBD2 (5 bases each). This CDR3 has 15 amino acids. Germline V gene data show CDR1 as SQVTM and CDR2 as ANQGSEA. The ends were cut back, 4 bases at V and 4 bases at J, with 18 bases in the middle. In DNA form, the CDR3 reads TGCAGCGTTGCCGGGACCCAGGTGAATCCAGATACGCAGTATTTT. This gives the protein CSVAGTQVNPDTQYF.

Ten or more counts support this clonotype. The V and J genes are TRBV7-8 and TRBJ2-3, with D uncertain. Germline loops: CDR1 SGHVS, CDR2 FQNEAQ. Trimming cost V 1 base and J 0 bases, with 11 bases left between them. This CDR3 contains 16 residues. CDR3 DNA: TGTGCCAGCAGCTTAGGGGCATCCCTTAGCACAGATACGCAGTATTTT. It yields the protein CASSLGASLSTDTQYF.

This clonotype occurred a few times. CDR3 coding DNA: TGTGCCAGCAGCTTAGAATGGTACGAGCAGTACTTC. Encoded protein: CASSLEWYEQYF. The chain employs TRBV7-9 and TRBJ2-7, with D unresolved. Germline assignment: CDR1 SEHNR and CDR2 FQNEAQ (reference sequence). This CDR3 region has 12 residues. V gave up 1 base and J gave up 4 bases, with 5 bases separating them.

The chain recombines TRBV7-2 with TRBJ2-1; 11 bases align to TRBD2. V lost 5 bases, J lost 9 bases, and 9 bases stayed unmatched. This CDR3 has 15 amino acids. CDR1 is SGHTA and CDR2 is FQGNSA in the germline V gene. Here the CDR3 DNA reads TGTGCCAGCAGCCCCGGTGGTAGCGGGAGGGGTGAGCAGTTCTTC. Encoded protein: CASSPGGSGRGEQFF.

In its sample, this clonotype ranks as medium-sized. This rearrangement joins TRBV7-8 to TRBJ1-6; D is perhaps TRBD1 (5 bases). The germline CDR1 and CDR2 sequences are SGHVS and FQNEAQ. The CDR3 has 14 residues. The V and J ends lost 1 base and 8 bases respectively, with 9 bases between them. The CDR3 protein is CASSLGVRDSPLHF. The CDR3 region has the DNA TGTGCCAGCAGCTTAGGGGTCAGGGATTCACCCCTCCACTTT.

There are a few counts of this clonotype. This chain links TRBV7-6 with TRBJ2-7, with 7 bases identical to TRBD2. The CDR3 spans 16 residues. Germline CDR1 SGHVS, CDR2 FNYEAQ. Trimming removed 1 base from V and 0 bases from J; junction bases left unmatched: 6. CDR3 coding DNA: TGTGCCAGCAGCTTAGGGGCTAGCGGAGCCTCCTACGAGCAGTACTTC. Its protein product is CASSLGASGASYEQYF.

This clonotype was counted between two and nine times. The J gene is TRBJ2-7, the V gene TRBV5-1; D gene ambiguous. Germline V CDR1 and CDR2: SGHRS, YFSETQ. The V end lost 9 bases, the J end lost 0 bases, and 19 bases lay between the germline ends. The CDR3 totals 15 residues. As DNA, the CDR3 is TGCGCCACCCAGCTTTCGGTAGGCAGCTCCTACGAGCAGTACTTC. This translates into CATQLSVGSSYEQYF.